The clone carrying this T cell receptor beta chain was seen only a few times. Extracted RNA was reverse transcribed into cDNA, the sequencing template. Clones were read by immunoSEQ multiplex PCR, and TCRdb kept only the in-frame ones, dropping some. The table records 210,000 or so clones, more than 60% of them present only once. This sample was taken from a study of CD8+ T cells in alopecia areata. This sample's treatment: oral pan-JAK inhibitor, 5-10 mg twice daily. V gave up 4 bases and J gave up 4 bases, with 14 bases separating them. This CDR3 spans 14 amino acids. Germline V gene data show CDR1 as SGHDT and CDR2 as YYEEEE.

The chain employs TRBV5-6 and TRBJ2-5; TRBD2 is a possible D gene (6 bases). The sequence was obtained from a human donor with alopecia areata. The source material was CD4+ T cells sorted from blood, sampled at week 44, from a patient treated with tofacitinib. The DNA for the CDR3 is TGTGCCAGCAGCCCACGTGGAGGGCGAGAGACCCAGTACTTC. Its protein product is CASSPRGGRETQYF. Variable domain in full (rest from reference TRBV5-6 and TRBJ2-5): DAGVTQSPTHLIKTRGQQVTLRCSPKSGHDTVSWYQQALGQGPQFIFQYYEEEERQRGNFPDRFSGHQFPNYSSELNVNALLLGDSALYLCASSPRGGRETQYFGPGTRLLVL.